The 8 T cell receptor beta chains reported below all come from one sample, sequenced in a study of blood T cells in healthy people across ages. A sample-barcoded 5' primer and a J-beta primer mix were used in a second PCR of about 6 to 11 cycles. TCRdb re-analysed the 5' RACE reads in MiXCR, keeping a single row per CDR3 protein. The sample carries 650,000 to 1,000,000 distinct CDR3 sequences, around 34% recorded once. Material: blood. The receptor set was obtained from a young man in good health.

This clonotype was seen more than once but under ten times. The chain joins TRBV5-1 to TRBJ2-3; D is perhaps TRBD2 (5 bases). Germline V gives CDR1 SGHRS, CDR2 YFSETQ. Trimming cost V 1 base and J 1 base, with 13 bases left between them. This CDR3 spans 16 amino acids. The CDR3 reads CASSLSRGSGTDTQYF. CDR3 sequence (DNA): TGCGCCAGCAGCTTGTCTCGGGGAAGTGGCACAGATACGCAGTATTTT.

The chain joins TRBV12-3 or TRBV12-4 to TRBJ2-5, with D tentatively TRBD1 (5 bases). The length of the CDR3 is 15 residues. The V and J ends lost 5 bases and 3 bases respectively, with 16 bases between them. CDR3 coding DNA: TGTGCCAGCAGTCCCCCCCCAGGCAGGGAAGAGACCCAGTACTTC. It codes for CASSPPPGREETQYF.

This clonotype came up a few times. The chain links TRBV20-1 to TRBJ1-5, with a tentative D call TRBD1 (6 bases). Looked up from germline, CDR1 is DFQATT and CDR2 is SNEGSKA (reference sequence). This CDR3 is built from 15 residues. Trimming cost V 1 base and J 1 base, with 11 bases left between them. CDR3: CSARGGGGSNQPQHF. CDR3 bases: TGCAGTGCTAGAGGGGGGGGCGGAAGCAATCAGCCCCAGCATTTT.

V gene TRBV27 combines with J gene TRBJ1-5; D possibly corresponds to TRBD1 (5 bases). V lost 5 bases and J lost 1, with 12 bases in between. Germline CDR1 MNHEY, CDR2 SMNVEV (reference sequence). CDR3 size: 15 residues. The CDR3 sequence: CASSPRGRSNQPQHF. In nucleotides, the CDR3 is TGTGCCAGCAGTCCGAGGGGCCGAAGCAATCAGCCCCAGCATTTT.

Concerning this clonotype: A much larger clonotype is one base distant, so this may be a read error. V usage is TRBV12-3 or TRBV12-4 and J usage is TRBJ2-7, with 9 nucleotides matching TRBD1. This CDR3 is built from 14 residues. V shed 5 bases, J shed 3 bases, and the junction held 5 bases outside the gene matches. The CDR3 sequence is CASSPPTGGYEQYF. The DNA for the CDR3 is TGTGCCAGCAGTCCCCCGACAGGGGGCTACGAGCAGTACTTC.

V gene TRBV28 combines with J gene TRBJ1-4, with 9 bases fitting TRBD1. Per the germline V gene, CDR1 is MDHEN and CDR2 is SYDVKM. The V segment lost 10 bases and the J segment 7 bases; nucleotides outside the gene matches: 10. The CDR3 totals 14 residues. The CDR3 reads CATQSRTGVEKLFF. The CDR3 DNA reads as TGTGCCACTCAATCGAGGACAGGGGTTGAAAAACTGTTTTTT.

The chain is built from TRBV4-2 and TRBJ2-4, with D possibly TRBD2 on 5 matching bases. Trimming stripped 1 base from V and 7 bases from J, with 11 bases between. Germline lookup yields CDR1 LGHNA and CDR2 YNFKEQ. The CDR3 sequence is 14 residues long. CDR3 loop: CASSQGVRVNIQYF. The CDR3 DNA reads TGTGCCAGCAGCCAAGGAGTGCGGGTCAACATTCAGTACTTC.

This clonotype was found a few times. The J gene is TRBJ2-7, the V gene TRBV6-2 or TRBV6-3, with D possibly TRBD2 on 6 matching bases. Trimming shortened V by 5 bases and J by 7 bases, and 12 bases separated the two germline ends. Germline CDR1 is MNHEY and CDR2 is SVGEGT. This CDR3 contains 12 residues. The CDR3 is CASSRAGFEQYF. In nucleotides, the CDR3 is TGTGCCAGCAGTCGGGCGGGGTTTGAGCAGTACTTC.